Sequencing of this T cell receptor (beta chain) was carried out in a study of tumour-infiltrating T cells in Burkitt lymphoma. Overall study: This cohort included all epidemiological subtypes of Burkitt lymphoma. Productive clonality predicted overall and progression-free survival. Study-wide findings and caveats: Several public clonotypes recurred in numerous Burkitt lymphoma patients.

Profiling relied on immunoSEQ multiplex PCR, and the TCRdb table lists in-frame clones only, not all of them. The sample carries almost 3,000 clones, 11% to 15% recorded once. There are 11 residues in the CDR3. Trimming shortened V by 6 bases and J by 5 bases, and 5 bases separated the two germline ends. Germline V gives CDR1 SGDLS, CDR2 YYNGEE. As for this clone: Antigen unknown.

The sample taken for sequencing was tumor tissue. This rearrangement joins TRBV9 to TRBJ2-2; D not resolved. The sequence derives from a human donor with Burkitt lymphoma. DNA of the CDR3: TGTGCCAGCACCCGAACCGGGGAGCTGTTTTTT. Translating gives CASTRTGELFF.